This T cell receptor beta chain comes out of a study of cytomegalovirus exposure and HLA in healthy donors (dated by TCRdb to 2016 to 2017). The study in broad terms: An earlier analysis of approximately 640 of the donors reported about 250 Gb of sequence data and more than 90 million unique TCR beta sequences from 150 million to 200 million T cells. A later analysis re-examined previously published TCR beta repertoires from just over 650 donors and added high-resolution HLA genotyping to investigate patterns of TCR occurrence. Among the roughly 410 genotyped donors, around 81% belonged to the genetic ancestry cluster associated with self-reported Caucasian donors. All discovery cohort repertoires had been generated on a single sequencing platform. High-throughput TCR immunosequencing, statistical association of individual TCRs with disease status, and machine learning were combined to predict cytomegalovirus infection status. Rather than using new phenotypic data, the later analysis identified candidate immune exposures from TCR beta sequences and from how often those sequences occurred across donors. HLA typing covered class I and class II loci at four-digit resolution. To decide whether each TCR beta V gene segment behaved as functional or pseudogenic, an earlier analysis of 587 of the donors relied on high-throughput TCR beta sequencing. In addition to the first cohort of 666 subjects, a separate validation cohort of 130 or so different subjects was used. The number of typed donors differed by locus: roughly 620-630 for A, B, C, DRB1 and DQB1; approximately 530 for DQA1; around 610 for DPA1; and 450 to 480 for DPB1. A later genetic analysis took genome-wide SNP genotypes for about 55% of the 666 donors and used that subset as a discovery cohort. Because of strong linkage in the cohort, roughly five DR-DQ haplotypes were treated as single units for association and clustering. The study profiled the T cell repertoires of about 640 subjects by immunosequencing and related them to cytomegalovirus serostatus. On average, about 240,000 unique TCR beta nucleotide sequences were sequenced per donor among a few hundred genotyped donors of the cohort, with roughly 18% of those sequences being non-productive. The study aimed to test whether cataloging public T cell receptors could reveal signatures of past pathogen exposure. About 280 gigabases of sequencing data and approximately 91 million unique TCR sequences made up an early release that covered 500 to 700 HLA-typed donors. Donor age, sex, ethnicity and CMV serostatus were compiled together with the repertoire data. Overall results and qualifications from the work: V-gene and J-gene trimming of TCR beta chains was associated with a missense DCLRE1C variant in a later genetic analysis, and the association was replicated in an independent cohort. A cluster of highly shared sequence variants was judged likely to be a technical artifact of the sequencing pipeline. Because HLA typing was unavailable for some donors at each locus, only the typed subset was used in association tests. A further reported finding was that TCR beta sequences accurately predicted the HLA-A and HLA-B alleles for most subjects in the first cohort. In vitro tests confirmed that three of the cytomegalovirus-associated TCR beta chains recognize cytomegalovirus antigens. According to a later genetic analysis, donors in an Asian-associated ancestry cluster had fewer N-insertions in productive TCRs than the approximately 610-donor mean. Most CMV-associated TCR beta chains appeared to be HLA-restricted in a later analysis, and the HLA associations seemed to be driven largely by CMV exposure. According to a later analysis, parvovirus B19, influenza, CMV and Epstein-Barr virus appeared linked to several top co-occurrence clusters. Most TCR sequences were seen in very few donors, while some public TCRs were found in many individuals. Presence/absence analyses assumed roughly uniform sequencing depth across donors, an assumption that may not hold. The classifier was reported to diagnose cytomegalovirus status with high specificity and sensitivity in both the original cohort and the validation cohort. In this cohort, only TCR beta chains were sequenced, and detectable features were limited by the absence of alpha or paired-chain data. The only immune exposure information available for the cohort was CMV serostatus. According to the authors, the approach could potentially be generalized to other disease states and immunological phenotypes. An earlier analysis of several hundred of the donors showed that most TCR beta V segments appeared in productive rearrangements either about 90% or about 30% of the time, which broadly matched IMGT annotations. The earlier analysis of 450 to 700 of the donors excluded approximately 15 rarely observed V segments, including chromosome 9 orphons, because counts were too low. A later analysis associated 15,000 or so TCR beta sequences with specific HLA alleles at a false discovery rate of 0.05. Linkage disequilibrium might explain the correlated functional status among segregating V segments, but an unknown experimental factor could not be ruled out. Compared with equally common non-associated chains, HLA-associated TCR beta chains in a later analysis were more clonally expanded and had lower generation probabilities. Assigning TCR associations to individual alleles was difficult when HLA alleles, especially DR and DQ, strongly co-occurred. The study listed 150 to 200 TCR beta chains as associated with cytomegalovirus. A later analysis found that TCR association rates varied across HLA loci, with DRB1 alleles showing the most associated TCRs and HLA-C alleles the fewest.

As to this clone: Its antigen target is currently unknown. Base quality data are lacking; no much larger clone is found one base away.

The cohort comprised more than 550 healthy bone marrow donors. Cohort members were all nominally healthy when sampled, although unrecorded immune exposures were likely present. The donor was CMV seronegative and belonged to the group of more than 300 seronegative cohort members. Each donor provided a peripheral blood sample, and peripheral blood mononuclear cells were used for TCR beta sequencing. Genomic DNA extraction from the blood cell samples was performed with the Qiagen DNeasy Blood Extraction Kit. Receptors were amplified or captured by the immunoSEQ multiplex PCR assay. For the multiplex PCR, a mixture combining 60 forward primers for TCR Vbeta segments and 13 reverse primers for TCR Jbeta segments was used. The CDR3 region of rearranged TCR beta genes was amplified from genomic DNA by a multiplex PCR assay. The amplified TCR beta libraries were sequenced on the Illumina HiSeq System as 87-base-pair reads. Under the source paper's analysis protocol: In a later analysis, 77 million or so unique TCR beta chains were counted across the approximately 620 repertoires, and roughly 11 million of these chains were shared by at least two donors. To remove PCR and sequencing errors, raw reads were error-corrected and collapsed into unique sequences using a nearest-neighbor algorithm that merged closely related sequences. CDR3 sequences were aligned to IMGT reference sequences to assign V, D and J gene segments. For a sequence to be retained, a match of at least six nucleotides was required to both a V gene segment and a J gene segment. Rearrangements were called productive when the CDR3 lacked stop codons and stayed in frame with V and J; all others were non-productive. Following IMGT convention, CDR3 was defined as the stretch from the second conserved V-encoded cysteine up to the conserved J-encoded phenylalanine. Sequences without an unambiguous match to a single V gene segment were excluded from the earlier analysis of approximately 600 of the donors. An earlier analysis of approximately 590 of the donors called V segments functional above 56.7% productive rearrangements and segregating when the between-donor standard deviation exceeded 5%. A statistical classification framework was built to diagnose cytomegalovirus status from the catalog of TCR beta chain sequences. A later analysis assigned V and J genes by comparing TCR nucleotide sequences with IMGT/GENE-DB human TR gene sequences. The TCRdist pipeline was used in a later analysis to assign CDR3 sequences and most-parsimonious VDJ recombination scenarios. In a later analysis, each TCR beta chain was defined by its CDR3 amino acid sequence together with its V-gene family, and reads without a unique V-gene family were excluded. A later analysis removed roughly 590 highly shared, low-generation-probability nucleotide sequences to deal with suspected cross-contamination and a sequencing artifact. In a later analysis, a clonal expansion index for each public chain was calculated from normalized within-repertoire ranks of inferred template counts. In a later analysis, generation probabilities were computed using a VDJ recombination model fitted to out-of-frame rearrangements, and the results were checked against IGoR. In a later analysis, TCR-TCR, TCR-HLA and TCR-CMV co-occurrence was scored with hypergeometric tests, and a repertoire-size bias correction was applied to TCR pairs. False discovery rates were estimated in a later analysis by permuting HLA or CMV assignments 20 times. A later analysis grouped co-occurring TCRs with DBSCAN, adding TCRdist sequence similarity when clustering within HLA-allele-positive subsets. Co-occurrence clustering excluded repertoires with fewer than 30,000 or more than 120,000 public chains, plus five with anomalous nucleotide sharing. TCRdb's version of the immuneACCESS table is confined to in-frame rearrangements and falls short of the full clone set. An unresolved V gene accounts for under half of the shortfall where checked; the remainder is of unknown origin. V, J and clone size are those of that table, while D and trimming were read from the DNA. The sample table records roughly 190,000 clones; 79% of these occur just once. Approximately 2.1% of the sample is taken by the ten largest.

The material sequenced was PBMCs. The clonotype originates from a woman aged 45-65 years in good health and CMV-seronegative.

The DNA sequence is TGCGCCAGCAGCCACGGACTAGCGGGGCCGAATGAGCAGTTCTTC. Protein translation: CASSHGLAGPNEQFF. The chain uses TRBV4-1 and TRBJ2-1, with 12 central nucleotides matching TRBD2. CDR1 and CDR2 are read off the germline V gene as MGHRA and YSYEKL. The germline V end is reduced by 3 bases and the J end by 7 bases; junction bases left unmatched: 4. There are 15 amino acids in the CDR3, from cysteine to phenylalanine inclusive. Of the read, only the CDR3 DNA is kept; its 45 bases are in frame from base 1.